The 22 T cell receptor beta chains below come from one sample, sequenced in a study of CD8 T cells in Susac syndrome. About 0.45 to 1 ug RNA was reverse transcribed with random hexamers. TCRdb passed the immunoSEQ multiplex PCR reads through MiXCR, listing each CDR3 protein once. The sample contains roughly 120,000 distinct CDR3 sequences, around 94% of which appear only once. Sequencing was performed on CD4+ T cells from PBMCs. The receptors derive from a human donor with multiple sclerosis.

The V gene is TRBV3-1, the J gene TRBJ1-2; TRBD1 aligns across 7 bases. The CDR3 covers 14 residues. V gave up 4 bases and J gave up 4 bases; unmatched junction bases: 6. Germline CDR1 reads LGHDT; CDR2 reads YNNKEL (reference sequence). CDR3 sequence (DNA): TGTGCCAGCAGCCGCGACCGGGACAGCTATGGCTACACCTTC. It translates to CASSRDRDSYGYTF. Combining the CDR3 with reference TRBV3-1 and TRBJ1-2 gives the whole variable domain DTAVSQTPKYLVTQMGNDKSIKCEQNLGHDTMYWYKQDSKKFLKIMFSYNNKELIINETVPNRFSPKSPDKAHLNLHINSLELGDSAVYFCASSRDRDSYGYTFGSGTRLTVV.

J is TRBJ2-3 and V is TRBV9; a weak D match, TRBD2 (6 bases). The CDR3 runs to 14 residues. The germline V and J ends were trimmed by 7 bases and 2 bases, with 14 bases remaining between them. Germline V gene lookup returns CDR1 SGDLS and CDR2 YYNGEE. Here the CDR3 reads CASGVSGLTDTQYF. For the CDR3, the DNA is TGTGCCAGCGGAGTAAGCGGGCTCACAGATACGCAGTATTTT.

This chain joins TRBV7-6 and TRBJ1-1; D is possibly TRBD1 (5 bases). V shed 2 bases and J shed 1 base, with 8 bases lying between them. Germline CDR1 is SGHVS and CDR2 is FNYEAQ. The length of the CDR3 is 14 residues. The CDR3 sequence is CASSLLGTNTEAFF. The CDR3 DNA follows: TGTGCCAGCAGCTTATTGGGGACGAACACTGAAGCTTTCTTT. Looking up the rest from reference TRBV7-6 and TRBJ1-1 gives the full variable domain: GAGVSQSPRYKVTKRGQDVALRCDPISGHVSLYWYRQALGQGPEFLTYFNYEAQQDKSGLPNDRFSAERPEGSISTLTIQRTEQRDSAMYRCASSLLGTNTEAFFGQGTRLTVV.

The chain has TRBV30 and TRBJ1-2; D is undetermined. The germline V and J ends were trimmed by 8 bases and 7 bases, with 26 bases remaining between them. Germline V lookup: CDR1 GTSNPN, CDR2 SVGIG (reference sequence). CDR3 length: 15 amino acids. CDR3 nucleotides: TGTGCCGGGTACCACGGCACAGTCCGTAGTGTTGGCTACACCTTC. It codes for CAGYHGTVRSVGYTF. Using reference TRBV30 and TRBJ1-2 for the parts outside the CDR3, the full variable domain is SQTIHQWPATLVQPVGSPLSLECTVEGTSNPNLYWYRQAAGRGLQLLFYSVGIGQISSEVPQNLSASRPQDRQFILSSKKLLLSDSGFYLCAGYHGTVRSVGYTFGSGTRLTVV.

This clonotype came up once. The chain links TRBV11-2 to TRBJ1-3, with TRBD1 as a possible D gene (5 bases). The CDR3 totals 16 residues. Germline loops: CDR1 SGHAT, CDR2 FQNNGV. Trimming shortened V by 5 bases and J by 0 bases, and 14 bases separated the two germline ends. The CDR3 DNA reads as TGTGCCAGCAGCCACGGTCGGGACTCCTCTGGAAACACCATATATTTT. Protein: CASSHGRDSSGNTIYF.

This clonotype was seen a single time. The chain joins TRBV4-3 to TRBJ1-6; 7 bases align to TRBD1. V lost 2 bases and J lost 3; bases outside the gene matches: 1. The CDR3 runs to 15 residues. The V gene's germline CDR1 is LGHNA and CDR2 YSLEER. The CDR3 nucleotides are TGCGCCAGCAGCCAACAGGGGGTCTATAATTCACCCCTCCACTTT. Translation gives CASSQQGVYNSPLHF.

The chain has TRBV5-4 and TRBJ1-6; the D gene is possibly TRBD1 (5 bases). Germline CDR1 and CDR2: SGHNT and YYREEE (reference sequence). This CDR3 contains 15 residues. V gave up 4 bases and J gave up 7 bases, with 15 bases separating them. The CDR3 DNA reads as TGTGCCAGCAGCATATCCGGGACGGGAAATTCACCCCTCCACTTT. Its protein is CASSISGTGNSPLHF. Based on the CDR3 plus reference TRBV5-4 and TRBJ1-6, the full variable domain is ETGVTQSPTHLIKTRGQQVTLRCSSQSGHNTVSWYQQALGQGPQFIFQYYREEENGRGNFPPRFSGLQFPNYSSELNVNALELDDSALYLCASSISGTGNSPLHFGNGTRLTVT.

The genes are TRBV9 and TRBJ1-2; 8 positions match TRBD1. V shed 4 bases, J shed 4 bases, and the junction held 12 bases outside the gene matches. This CDR3 has 16 residues. Germline lookup yields CDR1 SGDLS and CDR2 YYNGEE. In nucleotides, the CDR3 is TGTGCCAGCAGCCAGGGACAGGTCCGAGCGGCCTATGGCTACACCTTC. As protein: CASSQGQVRAAYGYTF.

V gene TRBV7-2 combines with J gene TRBJ1-1; 9 nucleotides align to TRBD1. J was trimmed by 3 bases and V by 1 base; bases with no gene match: 3. This CDR3 is built from 15 residues. Germline V gene data show CDR1 as SGHTA and CDR2 as FQGNSA. CDR3 coding DNA: TGTGCCAGCAGCTTAGACGGACAGGGGTACACTGAAGCTTTCTTT. Amino acids: CASSLDGQGYTEAFF.

V is TRBV6-2 or TRBV6-3 and J is TRBJ1-1; tentative D call: TRBD1 (5 bases). The CDR3 consists of 14 residues. Germline loops: CDR1 MNHEY, CDR2 SVGEGT. The germline V and J ends were trimmed by 6 bases and 3 bases, with 14 bases remaining between them. This CDR3 reads CASSLLSGDTEAFF. CDR3 DNA sequence: TGTGCCAGCAGCTTACTCTCGGGGGACACTGAAGCTTTCTTT.

The rearrangement uses TRBV20-1 and TRBJ2-3; D gene ambiguous. V was trimmed by 1 base and J by 2 bases, leaving 10 bases between them. CDR1 DFQATT and CDR2 SNEGSKA come from the germline V gene (reference sequence). The CDR3 spans 14 residues. The CDR3, as DNA: TGCAGTGCTAGAGGGGGTGTGACCACAGATACGCAGTATTTT. Amino acid sequence: CSARGGVTTDTQYF.

The chain uses TRBV12-3 or TRBV12-4 and TRBJ1-5; a possible D gene is TRBD1 (6 bases). The CDR3 runs to 14 residues. Trimming shortened V by 5 bases and J by 1 base, and 9 bases separated the two germline ends. DNA for the CDR3: TGTGCCAGCAGTCACAGGGCAAGCAATCAGCCCCAGCATTTT. Amino acids: CASSHRASNQPQHF.

The gene calls are TRBV12-3 or TRBV12-4 and TRBJ1-2; the D gene is possibly TRBD1 (6 bases). There are 14 residues in the CDR3. The ends were cut back, 2 bases at V and 3 bases at J, with 10 bases in the middle. The CDR3 region is CASSLTGTYYGYTF. As DNA, the CDR3 is TGTGCCAGCAGTTTAACCGGGACATACTATGGCTACACCTTC.

The chain couples TRBV27 to TRBJ1-3, with D unclear. V was pared by 4 bases and J by 4 bases, with 14 bases between. Germline V CDR1 and CDR2: MNHEY, SMNVEV (reference sequence). There are 15 residues in the CDR3. The DNA for the CDR3 is TGTGCCAGCAGTTCCAGTACCCCCCTGGGAAACACCATATATTTT. It translates to CASSSSTPLGNTIYF.

The rearrangement uses TRBV20-1 and TRBJ1-2, with D hard to call. Trimming cost V 4 bases and J 5 bases, with 17 bases left between them. The CDR3 has 14 residues. The germline CDR1 and CDR2 sequences are DFQATT and SNEGSKA (reference sequence). The CDR3 here is CSAMERGHLYGYTF. The CDR3 nucleotides are TGCAGTGCTATGGAGCGCGGGCACCTTTATGGCTACACCTTC.

The V gene is TRBV15, the J gene TRBJ2-1; 7 positions agree with TRBD1. The CDR3 is 18 residues long. CDR1 LNHNV and CDR2 YYDKDF come from the germline V gene (reference sequence). The trim removed 0 bases at V and 11 bases at J, leaving 19 bases unmatched. The CDR3 region has the DNA TGTGCCACCAGCAGAGATCCCCCTCTCCCTGACAGGGTCGATAAGCAGTTCTTC. Its translation is CATSRDPPLPDRVDKQFF.

The V gene is TRBV15, the J gene TRBJ2-2; the D call may be TRBD1 or TRBD2 (5 bases each). V was clipped by 0 bases and J by 4 bases, with 15 bases between them. This CDR3 region has 17 residues. CDR1 is LNHNV and CDR2 is YYDKDF in the germline V gene (reference sequence). The CDR3 spells CATSRDKRDRSTGELFF. The CDR3 coding sequence is TGTGCCACCAGCAGAGATAAGAGGGACCGTAGCACCGGGGAGCTGTTTTTT.

This chain uses TRBV7-9 with TRBJ1-1, with D possibly TRBD1 on 6 matching bases. V gave up 2 bases and J gave up 5 bases, with 12 bases separating them. Per germline, CDR1 SEHNR and CDR2 FQNEAQ (reference sequence). The length of the CDR3 is 14 residues. CDR3 in amino acids: CASSLKQGGTEAFF. CDR3 coding DNA: TGTGCCAGCAGCTTAAAACAGGGCGGAACTGAAGCTTTCTTT. The variable domain in full, with the rest retrieved from reference TRBV7-9 and TRBJ1-1, is DTGVSQNPRHKITKRGQNVTFRCDPISEHNRLYWYRQTLGQGPEFLTYFQNEAQLEKSRLLSDRFSAERPKGSFSTLEIQRTEQGDSAMYLCASSLKQGGTEAFFGQGTRLTVV.

The chain combines TRBV7-8 with TRBJ2-2; D possibly corresponds to TRBD2 (5 bases). Germline CDR1 SGHVS, CDR2 FQNEAQ. The CDR3 length is 14 residues. V lost 8 bases and J lost 4, with 14 bases in between. The CDR3, as DNA: TGTGCCAGCCTCCTACTAGTTAGCACCGGGGAGCTGTTTTTT. This sequence encodes CASLLLVSTGELFF.

The table lists this clonotype with a count of one. The rearrangement uses TRBV30 and TRBJ1-2; 8 nucleotides agree with TRBD1. Losses at the gene ends were 0 bases for V and 6 bases for J; bases not matched to a gene: 12. Germline-derived CDR1 and CDR2 are GTSNPN and SVGIG (reference sequence). The CDR3 is made up of 16 amino acids. CDR3 in amino acids: CAWSVKPGQEIHGYTF. DNA of the CDR3: TGTGCCTGGAGTGTGAAACCGGGACAGGAAATTCATGGCTACACCTTC.

CDR3 bases: TGTGCCAGCAGTCACGATTGGCTAGCGGGGGCCTACAATGAGCAGTTCTTC. Its translation is CASSHDWLAGAYNEQFF. The chain recombines TRBV12-3 or TRBV12-4 with TRBJ2-1; 10 positions match TRBD2. V lost 5 bases to trimming and J lost 2 bases; unmatched junction nucleotides: 9. This CDR3 contains 17 residues.

This chain connects TRBV20-1 to TRBJ1-2, with 7 positions matching TRBD1. CDR1 and CDR2 (germline): DFQATT, SNEGSKA (reference sequence). The CDR3 totals 14 residues. Losses at the gene ends were 0 bases for V and 4 bases for J; bases not matched to a gene: 5. The CDR3 loop reads CSARDPRQGYGYTF. The CDR3 bases are TGCAGTGCTAGAGATCCGCGACAGGGCTATGGCTACACCTTC.